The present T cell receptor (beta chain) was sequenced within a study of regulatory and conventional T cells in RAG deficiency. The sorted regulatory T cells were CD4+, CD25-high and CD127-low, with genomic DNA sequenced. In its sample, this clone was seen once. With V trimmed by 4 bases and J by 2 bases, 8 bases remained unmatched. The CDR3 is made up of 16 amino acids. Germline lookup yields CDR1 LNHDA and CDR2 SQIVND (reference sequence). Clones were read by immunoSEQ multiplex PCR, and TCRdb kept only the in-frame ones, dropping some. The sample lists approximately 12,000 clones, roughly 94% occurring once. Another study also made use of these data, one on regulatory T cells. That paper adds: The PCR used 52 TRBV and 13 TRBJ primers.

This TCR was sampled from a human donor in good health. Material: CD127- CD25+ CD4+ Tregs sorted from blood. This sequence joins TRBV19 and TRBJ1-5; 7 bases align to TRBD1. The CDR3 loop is CASSTKRGPGNQPQHF. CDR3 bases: TGTGCCAGTAGTACTAAAAGGGGGCCCGGCAATCAGCCCCAGCATTTT.